The 11 T cell receptor beta chains presented below share a single source sample, sequenced in a study of sequential checkpoint blockade in melanoma. Treatment described: randomized to nivolumab then ipilimumab (arm A) or the reverse (arm B). Libraries were prepared by immunoSEQ multiplex PCR; TCRdb keeps only in-frame clonotypes and omits some of them. The table includes about 37,000 clones, about four fifths detected once. Material: CD8+ T cells sorted from blood (inferred from file names), obtained from a patient given nivolumab and ipilimumab in sequence. All receptors come from a human donor with melanoma.

This chain links TRBV19 with TRBJ2-7; TRBD1 aligns across 7 bases. V lost 6 bases to trimming and J lost 4 bases; unmatched junction nucleotides: 12. This CDR3 comprises 15 residues. Germline V gene lookup returns CDR1 LNHDA and CDR2 SQIVND (reference sequence). CDR3 residues: CASSSPGQSQYEQYF. For the CDR3, the DNA is TGTGCCAGTAGCTCCCCGGGACAGAGCCAATACGAGCAGTACTTC.

The chain has TRBV15 and TRBJ1-4, with 10 bases identical to TRBD1. Germline CDR1 reads LNHNV; CDR2 reads YYDKDF (reference sequence). Trimming cost V 0 bases and J 6 bases; bases outside gene matches: 7. The CDR3 spans 17 residues. The CDR3 DNA reads as TGTGCCACCAGCAGAGAAGGAGTCGGGACAGGGGATGAAAAACTGTTTTTT. Protein: CATSREGVGTGDEKLFF. Filled out from reference TRBV15 and TRBJ1-4, the complete variable domain reads DAMVIQNPRYQVTQFGKPVTLSCSQTLNHNVMYWYQQKSSQAPKLLFHYYDKDFNNEADTPDNFQSRRPNTSFCFLDIRSPGLGDTAMYLCATSREGVGTGDEKLFFGSGTQLSVL.

The chain links TRBV6-1 to TRBJ2-7, with unresolved D. V was shortened by 5 bases and J by 4 bases, with 12 bases between the two germline ends. Germline V lookup: CDR1 MNHNS, CDR2 SASEGT. The CDR3 extends over 13 amino acids. In DNA form, the CDR3 reads TGTGCCAGCAGTTCCCTGGGCCGGTACGAGCAGTACTTC. This gives the protein CASSSLGRYEQYF.

This chain uses TRBV5-6 with TRBJ1-2; TRBD1 agrees at 7 bases. There are 15 residues in the CDR3. Germline V gene data show CDR1 as SGHDT and CDR2 as YYEEEE. Trimming at V came to 0 bases and at J to 7 bases, leaving 9 bases not matched to a gene. The CDR3 is CASSLATGSVGGYTF. The CDR3 DNA reads TGTGCCAGCAGCTTGGCGACAGGGTCAGTAGGTGGCTACACCTTC.

This rearrangement joins TRBV18 to TRBJ1-2; D is unclear. This CDR3 has 13 amino acids. Germline lookup yields CDR1 KGHSH and CDR2 LQKENI. V lost 5 bases, J lost 0 bases, and 7 bases lay in between. CDR3 nucleotide sequence: TGTGCCAGCTCATCCGGGACTAACTATGGCTACACCTTC. It is translated as CASSSGTNYGYTF.

This sequence joins TRBV27 and TRBJ2-1, with D possibly matching TRBD2 (6 bases). The CDR3 sequence is 14 residues long. From germline, CDR1 is MNHEY and CDR2 SMNVEV (reference sequence). V was shortened by 5 bases and J by 1 base, with 9 bases between the two germline ends. The CDR3 sequence: CASSLGGSYNEQFF. The CDR3 DNA follows: TGTGCCAGCAGTCTTGGAGGGTCCTACAATGAGCAGTTCTTC.

The chain employs TRBV5-1 and TRBJ2-7; TRBD2 might be the D (5 bases). Trimming shortened V by 0 bases and J by 3 bases, and 10 bases separated the two germline ends. This CDR3 is 14 amino acids long. The germline V gene has CDR1 SGHRS and CDR2 YFSETQ. The CDR3 nucleotides are TGCGCCAGCAGCTTGGTTGCCGAGGGCTACGAGCAGTACTTC. Protein: CASSLVAEGYEQYF.

The chain joins TRBV7-9 to TRBJ2-5, with TRBD2 as a possible D gene (5 bases). In germline, CDR1 is SEHNR, CDR2 FQNEAQ (reference sequence). V lost 5 bases and J 2 bases, leaving 12 bases between the germline ends. This CDR3 has 14 residues. CDR3 loop: CASSGGLDQETQYF. CDR3 in DNA: TGTGCCAGCAGCGGCGGACTGGATCAAGAGACCCAGTACTTC.

This sequence joins TRBV4-2 and TRBJ2-3, with TRBD2 identical over 8 bases. V trimming: 0 bases; J trimming: 1 base; junction bases outside the gene matches: 6. Looked up from germline, CDR1 is LGHNA and CDR2 is YNFKEQ. The CDR3 has 17 residues. The CDR3 region has the DNA TGTGCCAGCAGCCAAGAGTCGCGAGCGGGGGGCACAGATACGCAGTATTTT. Translation gives CASSQESRAGGTDTQYF.

The V gene is TRBV5-1, the J gene TRBJ2-1; no reliable D call. V was shortened by 4 bases and J by 5 bases, with 4 bases between the two germline ends. Germline CDR1 is SGHRS and CDR2 is YFSETQ. The CDR3 is 11 amino acids. The CDR3: CASSRDNEQFF. The CDR3 bases are TGCGCCAGCAGCCGGGACAATGAGCAGTTCTTC.

This clone was observed a single time. This chain joins TRBV13 and TRBJ2-7; D is perhaps TRBD1 (5 bases). Deletions cut 0 bases from V and 3 bases from J, with 6 bases between. The CDR3 consists of 13 residues. Germline lookup yields CDR1 PRHDT and CDR2 FYEKMQ (reference sequence). The CDR3 DNA reads as TGTGCCAGCAGCTTAGGCAGGGTCTACGAGCAGTACTTC. Amino acids: CASSLGRVYEQYF.